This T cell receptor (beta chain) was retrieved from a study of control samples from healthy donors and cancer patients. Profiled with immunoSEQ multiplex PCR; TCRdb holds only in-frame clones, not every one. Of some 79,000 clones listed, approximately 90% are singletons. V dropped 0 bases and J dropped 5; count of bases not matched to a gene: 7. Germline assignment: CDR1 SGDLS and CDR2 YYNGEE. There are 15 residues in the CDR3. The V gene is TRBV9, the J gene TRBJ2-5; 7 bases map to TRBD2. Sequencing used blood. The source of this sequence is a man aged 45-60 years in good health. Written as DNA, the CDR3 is TGTGCCAGCAGCGTAGGAAGCGGGATCGCCGAGACCCAGTACTTC. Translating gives CASSVGSGIAETQYF.